A selection of T cell receptor beta chains follows, all from one sample in a study of Ad26.COV2.S vaccination and SARS-CoV-2 variants. Clones were read by immunoSEQ multiplex PCR, and TCRdb kept only the in-frame ones, dropping some. Altogether about 680,000 clones are present, roughly 90% being singletons, with the ten largest covering approximately 1.5%. The sequences come from peripheral blood, collected in a trial of Ad26.COV2.S vaccine versus placebo. Every receptor here comes from a person between 18 and 65 years old who received the Ad26.COV2.S COVID-19 vaccine or a placebo. Each CDR3 is given with its conserved first and last residue. D genes are given only for firm matches. For some rows the clone size is stated as once, few or many, or as a class when expanded; others skip it.

v_gene	abundance	d_gene	j_gene	CDR3nt	CDR3aa
TRBV15	-	TRBD2	TRBJ2-7	TGTGCCACCAGCAGAGGGGAACTAGCGGGGGCCTACGAGCAGTACTTC	CATSRGELAGAYEQYF
TRBV30	-	-	TRBJ2-5	TGTGCCTGGAGACCCAACTGGGGGGAGACCCAGTACTTC	CAWRPNWGETQYF
TRBV7-9	-	-	TRBJ2-5	TGTGCCAGCAGCCTCCCCGTGGGGCGAGAGACCCAGTACTTC	CASSLPVGRETQYF
TRBV10-3	-	TRBD1	TRBJ2-7	TGTGCCATCAACGGCGGGACAGGGAACTACGAGCAGTACTTC	CAINGGTGNYEQYF
TRBV18	-	-	TRBJ1-2	TGTGCCAGCTCACCAGCGCAGGGTGTTGCTAACTATGGCTACACCTTC	CASSPAQGVANYGYTF
TRBV11-2	-	-	TRBJ2-7	TGTGCCAGCAGTTGGACACCTGGGTCCTACGAGCAGTACTTC	CASSWTPGSYEQYF
TRBV14	-	-	TRBJ1-1	TGTGCCAGCAGCCACCCCATGCAGGTGAACACTGAAGCTTTCTTT	CASSHPMQVNTEAFF
TRBV2	-	TRBD2	TRBJ2-2	TGTGCCAGCAGTAGGGAGGGGACGAACACCGGGGAGCTGTTTTTT	CASSREGTNTGELFF
TRBV5-1	-	-	TRBJ2-3	TGCGCCAGCAGCCTTGGATTCACAGATACGCAGTATTTT	CASSLGFTDTQYF
TRBV9	-	-	TRBJ2-1	TGTGCCAGCAGCGTAGAGGCGGCAGCTTACAATGAGCAGTTCTTC	CASSVEAAAYNEQFF
TRBV5-6	-	-	TRBJ2-7	TGTGCCAGCAGCTCCGGGACTGGGGCCTACGAGCAGTACTTC	CASSSGTGAYEQYF
TRBV6-2/TRBV6-3	-	-	TRBJ2-3	TGTGCCAGCAGTCCCGAGGGTTGGCACACAGATACGCAGTATTTT	CASSPEGWHTDTQYF
TRBV5-1	-	-	TRBJ2-3	TGCGCCAGCAGCTTGGGAGTTAGCGGTACGCAGTATTTT	CASSLGVSGTQYF
TRBV7-2	-	TRBD1	TRBJ2-2	TGTGCCAGCAGCCCCAGGGGGACCAACGGGGAGCTGTTTTTT	CASSPRGTNGELFF
TRBV19	-	-	TRBJ1-5	TGTGCCAGTTCCATCGAGGGGAGAAATCAGCCCCAGCATTTT	CASSIEGRNQPQHF
TRBV11-3	-	TRBD2	TRBJ2-3	TGTGCCAGCAGCTTAGGGCTAGCGGGAGGAGCAGATACGCAGTATTTT	CASSLGLAGGADTQYF
TRBV3-1/TRBV3-2	-	TRBD2	TRBJ2-2	TGTGCCAGCAGTCGTTCGACTAGCGGGGGGTCCGGGGAGCTGTTTTTT	CASSRSTSGGSGELFF
TRBV7-2	-	TRBD2	TRBJ2-1	TGTGCCAGCAGCTTACGTGGCGGGGGGCCTTACAATGAGCAGTTCTTC	CASSLRGGGPYNEQFF
TRBV5-5	-	-	TRBJ1-6	TGTGCCAGCAGCTTGTTGGGCTCAGGATCACCCCTCCACTTT	CASSLLGSGSPLHF
TRBV11-2	-	-	TRBJ2-5	TGTGCCAGCAGCCCCCGTCCTGGGACAGAGACCCAGTACTTC	CASSPRPGTETQYF
TRBV13	-	TRBD2	TRBJ2-1	TGTGCCAGCAGCTTCTGGGGAGGGGACTACAATGAGCAGTTCTTC	CASSFWGGDYNEQFF
TRBV7-9	few	-	TRBJ2-5	TGTGCCAGCAGCCCCCTGGGGGCAGGGGGAGGGGAGACCCAGTACTTC	CASSPLGAGGGETQYF
TRBV7-2	-	TRBD2	TRBJ2-7	TGTGCCAGCAGCCCGGGACTAGGAGCCTACGAGCAGTACTTC	CASSPGLGAYEQYF
TRBV4-3	-	TRBD2	TRBJ2-2	TGCGCCAGCAGCCAGTTCGCCGGGACTATGAACACCGGGGAGCTGTTTTTT	CASSQFAGTMNTGELFF
TRBV6-5	once	-	TRBJ1-6	TGTGCCAGCCAGGGCAGGGAATCTTCACCCCTCCACTTT	CASQGRESSPLHF
TRBV2	-	-	TRBJ1-5	TGTGCCAGCAGTGATCCAGGGCTGTACAGCAATCAGCCCCAGCATTTT	CASSDPGLYSNQPQHF
TRBV5-5	-	-	TRBJ2-7	TGTGCCAGCAGCCCCCCCAAGCAGTACTTC	CASSPPKQYF
TRBV6-5	-	-	TRBJ1-5	TGTGCCAGCAGTATGGGGGGCGGCAATCAGCCCCAGCATTTT	CASSMGGGNQPQHF
TRBV11-2	-	TRBD2	TRBJ2-1	TGTGCCAGCAGCGCGCTAGCGGGGGGTCAGAATGAGCAGTTCTTC	CASSALAGGQNEQFF
TRBV18	-	-	TRBJ1-1	TGTGCCAGCTCACCACCTAATACCGGGGGTGAAGCTTTCTTT	CASSPPNTGGEAFF
TRBV11-2	-	-	TRBJ1-2	TGTGCCAGCAGCACAAGGGGTGGCTACACCTTC	CASSTRGGYTF
TRBV5-4	-	TRBD1	TRBJ1-2	TGTGCCAGCAGCCCGGTCCGGGACAGGGGTAACTATGGCTACACCTTC	CASSPVRDRGNYGYTF
TRBV13	once	-	TRBJ1-1	TGTGCCAGCAGCTTAGCTTCGGACACTGAAGCTTTCTTT	CASSLASDTEAFF
TRBV11-2	-	-	TRBJ1-1	TGTGCCAGCAGCTCGGGACGGATGAACACTGAAGCTTTCTTT	CASSSGRMNTEAFF
TRBV9	-	-	TRBJ1-1	TGTGCCAGCAGCGTAGGACAGCTGAACACTGAAGCTTTCTTT	CASSVGQLNTEAFF
TRBV3-1/TRBV3-2	once	-	TRBJ2-4	TGTGCCAGCAGCCAAAGGGAGAGGACAGTACTAGCCAAAAACATTCAGTACTTC	CASSQRERTVLAKNIQYF
TRBV5-1	-	TRBD1	TRBJ1-1	TGCGCCAGCAGATCCGGGACAGGGTTGAACACTGAAGCTTTCTTT	CASRSGTGLNTEAFF
TRBV2	-	-	TRBJ2-1	TGTGCCAGCAGGGGGTACAATGAGCAGTTCTTC	CASRGYNEQFF
TRBV19	-	-	TRBJ1-5	TGTGCCAGTAGTATAGGGCAGGCGGGGGGTCAGCCCCAGCATTTT	CASSIGQAGGQPQHF
TRBV7-9	-	-	TRBJ1-2	TGTGCCAGCAGCAGGGCCAATGGCTACACCTTC	CASSRANGYTF
TRBV3-1/TRBV3-2	-	-	TRBJ2-7	TGTGCCAGCACCATAGGACGGTCTACCCACGAGCAGTACTTC	CASTIGRSTHEQYF
TRBV5-1	-	-	TRBJ2-1	TGCGCCAGCAGCTTGGTGGGCGGCCGGTACAATGAGCAGTTCTTC	CASSLVGGRYNEQFF
TRBV7-9	few	-	TRBJ1-1	TGTGCCAGCAGCGTCGGCTATGAAGCTTTCTTT	CASSVGYEAFF
TRBV18	-	-	TRBJ2-1	TGTGCCAGCTCAGGGACGGGAAATGAGCAGTTCTTC	CASSGTGNEQFF
TRBV25-1	-	-	TRBJ2-6	TGTGCCAGCAGTGAGCCACTAGGGCCCGGGGCCAACGTCCTGACTTTC	CASSEPLGPGANVLTF
TRBV6-5	-	TRBD1	TRBJ2-7	TGTGCCAGCAGCCTTAGACAGGGGGCCTACGAGCAGTACTTC	CASSLRQGAYEQYF
TRBV7-2	-	TRBD1	TRBJ1-5	TGTGCCAGCAGCCCCACAGGGGCCAATCAGCCCCAGCATTTT	CASSPTGANQPQHF
TRBV12-3/TRBV12-4	-	-	TRBJ2-1	TGTGCCAGCAGTTTATGGGTCAATGAGCAGTTCTTC	CASSLWVNEQFF
TRBV5-6	once	-	TRBJ2-7	TGTGCCAGCAGCAGAGGGAGGGGGGCCTCCTACGAGCAGTACTTC	CASSRGRGASYEQYF
TRBV7-9	-	-	TRBJ2-1	TGTGCCAGCAGCCACCGTAGCGGTTGGAGCTCCTACAATGAGCAGTTCTTC	CASSHRSGWSSYNEQFF
TRBV24-1	-	-	TRBJ2-5	TGTGCCACCAGTGGGGCAGGGGGGCCCGAGACCCAGTACTTC	CATSGAGGPETQYF
TRBV18	once	-	TRBJ2-4	TGTGCCAGCTCAGGGGAAGACATTCAGTACTTC	CASSGEDIQYF